The clone carrying this T cell receptor (beta chain) was picked up a small number of times. The antigen is undetermined. This record comes from a study of beta chain features in type 1 diabetes. Sequencing targeted expressed TCRB transcripts, as all isolated RNA had been reverse transcribed. The protocol was immunoSEQ multiplex PCR, while the TCRdb copy is restricted to in-frame clones and leaves out a portion. The sample includes 150,000 to 200,000 clones, roughly 9% of them seen just once. Trimming removed 11 bases from V and 0 bases from J, with 15 bases in between. The CDR3 contains 14 residues. Per germline, CDR1 ENHRY and CDR2 SYGVKD. Study-wide points: Type 1 diabetes patients had moderately but significantly shorter TCRB CDR3s in all four CD4+ subsets.

This clonotype was obtained from a woman aged 25 to 39 with type 1 diabetes. This chain connects TRBV10-3 to TRBJ2-3, with D perhaps matching TRBD2 (7 bases). The sequenced sample was central memory CD4+ T cells from blood. CDR3 in amino acids: CAVGGRESTDTQYF. As DNA, the CDR3 is TGTGCCGTGGGGGGGCGTGAAAGCACAGATACGCAGTATTTT.